The clone carrying this T cell receptor (beta chain) has just a few counts. Amplification used 60 Vbeta primers and 13 Jbeta primers. Profiled with immunoSEQ multiplex PCR; TCRdb holds only in-frame clones, not every one. The data contain about 92,000 clones, more than 65% of them singletons. This entry is derived from a study of cytomegalovirus exposure and HLA in healthy donors. Trimming stripped 2 bases from V and 3 bases from J, with 13 bases between. Germline CDR1 and CDR2: MGHRA and YSYEKL. The CDR3 loop spans 16 amino acids. This receptor was taken from a girl aged 2 to 9 in good health and CMV-seropositive. Material: PBMCs. The rearrangement links TRBV4-1 to TRBJ2-2, with a tentative D call TRBD1 (6 bases). CDR3 DNA sequence: TGCGCCAGCAGCCAACTTGGACAGCAAGACACCGGGGAGCTGTTTTTT. Its protein is CASSQLGQQDTGELFF.